Listed below are T cell receptor beta chains from one sample, sequenced in a study of T cell responses to AZD1222 COVID-19 vaccine. Sequencing was performed with immunoSEQ multiplex PCR; in TCRdb, only in-frame clones are kept and a portion is missing. The sample shows 250,000 to 300,000 clones, almost 95% of them seen only once. Sample: peripheral blood, taken 28 days after the second AZD1222 dose. These receptors all stem from an adult who received the AZD1222 COVID-19 vaccine. Both conserved end residues are trimmed from each CDR3.

v_call,j_call,cdr3_aa
TRBV28,TRBJ2-5,ASLRLGTHQETQY
TRBV2,TRBJ1-1,ASSDLRTDRGGEAF
TRBV6-5,TRBJ1-1,ASSPLGQGLAF
TRBV19,TRBJ2-3,ASSRETSTDTQY
TRBV18,TRBJ2-2,ASSPTQGPGELF
TRBV5-4,TRBJ2-7,ASSTTGSYEQY
TRBV5-1,TRBJ2-2,ASSPPSGSLPGELF
TRBV18,TRBJ2-1,ASSGLAPHNEQF
TRBV3-1/TRBV3-2,TRBJ2-7,ASSQDYKRGYEQY
TRBV12-3/TRBV12-4,TRBJ1-6,AIRRGNSPLH
TRBV27,TRBJ1-5,ASRLGGNQPQH
TRBV5-1,TRBJ2-2,ASSLASGRAGNTGELF
TRBV10-3,TRBJ2-1,AISPTGLTYNEQF
TRBV7-3,TRBJ1-1,ASSLSGTTEAF
TRBV25-1,TRBJ1-2,ASSEFAVRGLRGYT
TRBV5-4,TRBJ1-6,ASSHGQGAGDSPLH
TRBV10-2,TRBJ2-7,ASSDLRTPSYEQY
TRBV7-3,TRBJ2-3,ASSLMGTGLDTDTQY
TRBV5-1,TRBJ2-2,ASSLERNTGELF
TRBV15,TRBJ1-1,ATSRDLTYTEAF
TRBV24-1,TRBJ2-1,ATSDLHQGNNEQF
TRBV19,TRBJ1-5,ASSPGNRGQH
TRBV14,TRBJ2-3,ASSRLGSGSTDTQY
TRBV2,TRBJ1-2,ASRAGTGNGYT
TRBV14,TRBJ2-1,ASSQIGGRALNEQF
TRBV10-2,TRBJ1-1,ASSESRGVDTEAF
TRBV18,TRBJ1-5,ASSPDREQPQH
TRBV7-2,TRBJ1-1,ASSFGRGHTEAF
TRBV6-5,TRBJ1-3,ASGTEPGNTIY
TRBV15,TRBJ1-2,ATSRYGQVGYT
TRBV5-6,TRBJ2-7,ASSRDRDYYEQY
TRBV4-1,TRBJ1-6,ASSQERTGVFTNSPLH
TRBV5-4,TRBJ2-7,ASSNRDNSYEQY
TRBV5-6,TRBJ1-1,ASSLMGGTEAF
TRBV7-9,TRBJ1-2,ASSLTGRGGYT
TRBV6-5,TRBJ1-2,ASSSSLLGRGYT
TRBV7-2,TRBJ1-5,ASSPRGQPQH
TRBV3-1/TRBV3-2,TRBJ1-2,ASSQAYGYT
TRBV7-2,TRBJ2-5,ASSLGLAGGNLKTQY
TRBV9,TRBJ1-1,ASSVTSANTEAF
TRBV11-2,TRBJ2-6,ASSGFGERRGANVLT
TRBV28,TRBJ2-7,ASSLIQGRGLGYEQY
TRBV11-2,TRBJ1-1,ASSLDGGYMNTEAF
TRBV7-2,TRBJ2-7,ASSLPGLAGSYEQY
TRBV4-2,TRBJ2-7,ASSQGQGEEQY
TRBV2,TRBJ1-4,ASRGRDRVEKLF
TRBV7-2,TRBJ1-3,ASSSQPRSSGNTIY
TRBV19,TRBJ1-1,ASSIQGSEAF